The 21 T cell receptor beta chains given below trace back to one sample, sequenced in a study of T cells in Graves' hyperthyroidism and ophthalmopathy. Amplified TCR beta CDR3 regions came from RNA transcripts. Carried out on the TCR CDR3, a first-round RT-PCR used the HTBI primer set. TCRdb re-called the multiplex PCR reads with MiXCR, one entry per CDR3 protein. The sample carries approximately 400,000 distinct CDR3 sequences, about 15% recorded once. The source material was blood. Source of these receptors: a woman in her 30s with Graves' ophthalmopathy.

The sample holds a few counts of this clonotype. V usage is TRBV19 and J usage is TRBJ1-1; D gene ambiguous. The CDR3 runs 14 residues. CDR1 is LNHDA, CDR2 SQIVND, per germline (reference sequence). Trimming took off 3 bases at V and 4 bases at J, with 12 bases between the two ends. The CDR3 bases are TGTGCCAGTAGTATCAGCGGGTGGGTCACTGAAGCTTTCTTT. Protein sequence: CASSISGWVTEAFF.

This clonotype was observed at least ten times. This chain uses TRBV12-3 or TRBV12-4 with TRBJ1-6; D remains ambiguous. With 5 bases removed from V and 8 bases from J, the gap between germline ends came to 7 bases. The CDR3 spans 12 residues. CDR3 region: CASSRAYSPLHF. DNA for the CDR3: TGTGCCAGCAGTCGGGCTTATTCACCCCTCCACTTT.

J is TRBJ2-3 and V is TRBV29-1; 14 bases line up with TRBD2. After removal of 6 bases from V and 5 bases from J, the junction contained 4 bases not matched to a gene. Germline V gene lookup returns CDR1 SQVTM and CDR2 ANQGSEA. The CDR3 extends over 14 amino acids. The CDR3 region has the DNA TGCAGCGTAAGGACTAGCGGGGGGAGAGATACGCAGTATTTT. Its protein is CSVRTSGGRDTQYF.

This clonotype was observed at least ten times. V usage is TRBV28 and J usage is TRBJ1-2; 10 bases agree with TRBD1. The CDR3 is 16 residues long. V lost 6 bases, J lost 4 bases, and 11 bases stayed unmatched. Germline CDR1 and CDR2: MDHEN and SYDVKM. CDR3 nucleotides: TGTGCCAGCAGCTCGGGGGGGACAGGGGCGAGCTATGGCTACACCTTC. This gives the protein CASSSGGTGASYGYTF.

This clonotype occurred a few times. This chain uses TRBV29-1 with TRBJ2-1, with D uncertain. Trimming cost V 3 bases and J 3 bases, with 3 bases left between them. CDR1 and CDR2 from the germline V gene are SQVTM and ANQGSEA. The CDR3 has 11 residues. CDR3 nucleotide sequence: TGCAGCGTTGACAACTACAATGAGCAGTTCTTC. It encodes CSVDNYNEQFF.

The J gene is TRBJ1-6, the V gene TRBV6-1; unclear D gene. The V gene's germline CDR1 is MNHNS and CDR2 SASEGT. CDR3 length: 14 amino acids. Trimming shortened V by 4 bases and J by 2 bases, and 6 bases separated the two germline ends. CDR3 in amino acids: CASSVGPYNSPLHF. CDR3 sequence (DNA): TGTGCCAGCAGTGTAGGGCCCTATAATTCACCCCTCCACTTT.

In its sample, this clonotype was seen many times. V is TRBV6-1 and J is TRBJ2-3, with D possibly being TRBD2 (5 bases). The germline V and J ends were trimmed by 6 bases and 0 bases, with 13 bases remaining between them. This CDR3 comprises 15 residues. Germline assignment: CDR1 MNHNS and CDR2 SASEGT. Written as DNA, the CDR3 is TGTGCCAGCAGACCAAACGGGATTAGCACAGATACGCAGTATTTT. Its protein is CASRPNGISTDTQYF.

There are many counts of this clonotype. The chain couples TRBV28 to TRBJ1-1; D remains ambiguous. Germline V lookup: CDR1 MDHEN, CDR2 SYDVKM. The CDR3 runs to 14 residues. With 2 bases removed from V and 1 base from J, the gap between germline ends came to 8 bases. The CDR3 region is CASSLITENTEAFF. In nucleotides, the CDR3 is TGTGCCAGCAGTTTAATTACGGAGAACACTGAAGCTTTCTTT. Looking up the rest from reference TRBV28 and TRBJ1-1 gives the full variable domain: DVKVTQSSRYLVKRTGEKVFLECVQDMDHENMFWYRQDPGLGLRLIYFSYDVKMKEKGDIPEGYSVSREKKERFSLILESASTNQTSMYLCASSLITENTEAFFGQGTRLTVV.

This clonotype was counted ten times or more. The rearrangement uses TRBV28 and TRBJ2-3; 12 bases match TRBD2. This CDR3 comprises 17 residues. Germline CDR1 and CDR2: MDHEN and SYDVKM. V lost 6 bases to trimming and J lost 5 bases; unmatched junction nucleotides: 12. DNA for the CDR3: TGTGCCAGCAGGAGCCAGGGACTAGCGGGCACACTAGATACGCAGTATTTT. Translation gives CASRSQGLAGTLDTQYF. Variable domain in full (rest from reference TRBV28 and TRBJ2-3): DVKVTQSSRYLVKRTGEKVFLECVQDMDHENMFWYRQDPGLGLRLIYFSYDVKMKEKGDIPEGYSVSREKKERFSLILESASTNQTSMYLCASRSQGLAGTLDTQYFGPGTRLTVL.

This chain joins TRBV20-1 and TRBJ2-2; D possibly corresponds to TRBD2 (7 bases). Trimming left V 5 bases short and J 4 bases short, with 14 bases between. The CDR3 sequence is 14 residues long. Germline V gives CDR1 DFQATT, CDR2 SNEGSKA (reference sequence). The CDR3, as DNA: TGCAGTGCTGGGGGGGGGCCGGGCACCGGGGAGCTGTTTTTT. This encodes CSAGGGPGTGELFF.

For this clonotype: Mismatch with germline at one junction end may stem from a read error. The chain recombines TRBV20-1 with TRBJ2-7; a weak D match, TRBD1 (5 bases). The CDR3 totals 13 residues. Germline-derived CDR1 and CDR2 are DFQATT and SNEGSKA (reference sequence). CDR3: CSASPRVGYERYF. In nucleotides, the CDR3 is TGCAGTGCTAGTCCCAGGGTAGGCTACGAGCGGTACTTC.

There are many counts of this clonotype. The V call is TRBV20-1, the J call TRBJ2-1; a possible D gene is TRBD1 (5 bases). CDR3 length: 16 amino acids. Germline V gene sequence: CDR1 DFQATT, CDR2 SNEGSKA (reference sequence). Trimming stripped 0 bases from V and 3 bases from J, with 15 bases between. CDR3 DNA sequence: TGCAGTGCTAGAGATCTCATAGGGGTCTTCTACAATGAGCAGTTCTTC. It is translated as CSARDLIGVFYNEQFF.

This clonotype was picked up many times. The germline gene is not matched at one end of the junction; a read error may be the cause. CDR3 sequence reads: CASSPLSPRDSIF. In DNA, the CDR3 is TGTGCCAGCTCACCACTCAGCCCGCGGGACTCGATCTTC. The chain couples TRBV18 to TRBJ2-1; possible D gene TRBD2, 6 bases. The CDR3 extends over 13 amino acids. The germline V gene encodes CDR1 KGHSH and CDR2 LQKENI. Variable domain in full (rest from reference TRBV18 and TRBJ2-1): NAGVMQNPRHLVRRRGQEARLRCSPMKGHSHVYWYRQLPEEGLKFMVYLQKENIIDESGMPKERFSAEFPKEGPSILRIQQVVRGDSAAYFCASSPLSPRDSIFGPGTRLTVL.

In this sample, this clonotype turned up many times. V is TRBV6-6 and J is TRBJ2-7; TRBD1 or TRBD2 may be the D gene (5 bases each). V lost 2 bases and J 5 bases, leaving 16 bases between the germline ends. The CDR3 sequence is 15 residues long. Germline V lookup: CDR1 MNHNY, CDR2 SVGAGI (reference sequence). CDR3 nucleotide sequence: TGTGCCAGCAGTTACCCAGGGATAATCGGGGACGAGCAGTACTTC. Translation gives CASSYPGIIGDEQYF.

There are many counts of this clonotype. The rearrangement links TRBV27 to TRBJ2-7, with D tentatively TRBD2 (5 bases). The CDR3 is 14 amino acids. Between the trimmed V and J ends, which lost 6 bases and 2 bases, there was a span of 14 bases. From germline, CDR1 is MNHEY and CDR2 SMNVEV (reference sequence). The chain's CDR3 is CASRRRMSAYEQYF. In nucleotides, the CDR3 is TGTGCCAGCAGAAGGAGGATGAGTGCCTACGAGCAGTACTTC.

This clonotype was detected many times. CDR3 residues: CASSPVEEINYGYTF. The CDR3 DNA is TGTGCCAGCAGCCCAGTCGAGGAAATTAACTATGGCTACACCTTC. The chain uses TRBV11-2 and TRBJ1-2; D unclear. Germline V lookup: CDR1 SGHAT, CDR2 FQNNGV. V was clipped by 5 bases and J by 1 base, with 14 bases between them. This CDR3 region has 15 residues.

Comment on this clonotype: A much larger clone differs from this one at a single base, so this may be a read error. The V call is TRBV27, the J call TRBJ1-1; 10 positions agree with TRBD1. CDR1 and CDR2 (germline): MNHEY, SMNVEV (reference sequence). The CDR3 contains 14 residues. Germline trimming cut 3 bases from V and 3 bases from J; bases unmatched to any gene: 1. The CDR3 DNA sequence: TGTGCCAGCAGTTTGGGGACAGGGGACACTGAAGCTTTCTTT. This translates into CASSLGTGDTEAFF.

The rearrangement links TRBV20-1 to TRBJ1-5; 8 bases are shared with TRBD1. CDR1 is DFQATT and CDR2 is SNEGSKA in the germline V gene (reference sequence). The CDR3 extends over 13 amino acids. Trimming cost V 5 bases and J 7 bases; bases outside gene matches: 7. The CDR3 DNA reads TGCAGTGCTCCGACAGGGGAGAACCAGCCCCAGCATTTT. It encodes CSAPTGENQPQHF.

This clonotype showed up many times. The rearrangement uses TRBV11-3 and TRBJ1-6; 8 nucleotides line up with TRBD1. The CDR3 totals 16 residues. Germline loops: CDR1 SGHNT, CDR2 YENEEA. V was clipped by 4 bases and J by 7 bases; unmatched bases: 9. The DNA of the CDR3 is TGTGCCAGCAGCTCTCGGGACAGGCTAACCAATTCACCCCTCCACTTT. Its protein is CASSSRDRLTNSPLHF.

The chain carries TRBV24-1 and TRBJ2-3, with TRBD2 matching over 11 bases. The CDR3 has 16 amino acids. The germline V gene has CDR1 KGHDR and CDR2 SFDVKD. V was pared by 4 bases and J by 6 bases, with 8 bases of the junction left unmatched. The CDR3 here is CATSDVSGGAGDTQYF. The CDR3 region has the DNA TGTGCCACCAGTGACGTTAGCGGGGGGGCCGGGGATACGCAGTATTTT.

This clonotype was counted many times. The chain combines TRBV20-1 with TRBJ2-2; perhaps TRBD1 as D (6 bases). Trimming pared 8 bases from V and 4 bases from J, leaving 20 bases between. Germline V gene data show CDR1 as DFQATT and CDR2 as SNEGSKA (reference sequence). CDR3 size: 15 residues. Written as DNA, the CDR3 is TGCAGTCCGTGGGGGCGACAGGTTGGCACCGGGGAGCTGTTTTTT. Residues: CSPWGRQVGTGELFF.